This TCR beta chain was recovered during a study of metastatic and nonmetastatic thyroid tumors (dated by TCRdb to 2019 to 2021). In the study overall: Repertoires were compared across peripheral blood and tumor or nodule tissue samples from malignant and benign thyroid patients. The investigation overall reported the following: In both blood and tumor samples, TCR beta diversity was reported to be significantly higher in malignant tumors than in benign nodules.

At the junction V is shortened by 9 bases and J by 5 bases, with 20 bases in between. The germline V gene sets CDR1 to SGHRS and CDR2 to YFSETQ. The CDR3 holds 14 amino acids from the cysteine to the phenylalanine. CDR3 DNA is the only sequence kept; it has 42 bases, read in frame from the first base. The library was obtained by PCR. Sequencing used an Illumina HiSeq 4000. The TCR beta-chain CDR3 region of each patient was profiled by high-throughput sequencing. On the study's bioinformatics: Drawing on CDR3 differences between clinicopathological groups, the researchers built a classifier meant to tell apart patients with distant-metastatic papillary thyroid cancer. Repertoire diversity was assessed with the Shannon index, and tumor-blood repertoire similarity with the Morisita-Horn index. The raw public reads went through TCRdb reprocessing: fastp at Q25, MiXCR clone calling, in-frame beta chains kept. What appears here as the V and J calls and clone size reflects TCRdb's work, not the paper's. The sample table lists 20,000 or so clones, less than 15% of them with a count of one. Approximately 15% of the sample comes from the top ten.

Before undergoing thyroid surgery, none of the patients had been given any kind of treatment. Using T-cell receptor beta sequencing, the study looked back at clinical samples from patients collected from about 2011 to 2018. This clone has at least ten counts. The antigen it recognizes is unknown. No qualities accompany the bases; no much larger clone lies one base away. The rearrangement joined TRBV5-1 to TRBJ1-1, and the D gene may be TRBD1, 6 bases matching. The specimen sequenced was tumor tissue. This receptor was identified in a female donor with papillary thyroid cancer or a benign thyroid nodule (not recorded which). Some clones in this sample may be carry-over from other donors' samples. The CDR3 amino acid sequence is: CATKLDGGRTEAFF. In nucleotide form, the sequence is TGCGCCACCAAGCTGGACGGGGGGCGGACTGAAGCTTTCTTT. The CDR3, completed at both ends by the reference TRBV5-1 and TRBJ1-1 genes, gives the full variable domain KAGVTQTPRYLIKTRGQQVTLSCSPISGHRSVSWYQQTPGQGLQFLFEYFSETQRNKGNFPGRFSGRQFSNSRSEMNVSTLELGDSALYLCATKLDGGRTEAFFGQGTRLTVV.